These T cell receptor beta chains were read from a single sample in a study of PD-1 blockade in classical Hodgkin lymphoma. Generated by immunoSEQ multiplex PCR, the TCRdb table keeps only in-frame clones and is missing some. Of around 50,000 clones listed, almost 90% are singletons. The sample consisted of peripheral blood mononuclear cells (PBMCs), taken before the fourth cycle of nivolumab. The receptor set was obtained from a human donor with classical Hodgkin lymphoma. CDR3s include the opening cysteine and the closing phenylalanine or tryptophan. The order of the fields is D gene, clone size, J gene, V gene, CDR3 protein, CDR3 DNA. The D gene is left open where the match is weak. Part of the rows lack a size; the others show once, few, many or a class for expanded clones.

D gene: .; clone size: once; J gene: TRBJ1-1; V gene: TRBV21-1; CDR3 protein: CARDGRNTEAFF; CDR3 DNA: TGTGCCAGAGACGGTAGGAACACTGAAGCTTTCTTT
D gene: .; clone size: once; J gene: TRBJ2-2; V gene: TRBV9; CDR3 protein: CASSPQPPQVAGELFF; CDR3 DNA: TGTGCCAGCAGCCCACAACCGCCACAGGTCGCCGGGGAGCTGTTTTTT
D gene: TRBD2; clone size: once; J gene: TRBJ2-1; V gene: TRBV5-8; CDR3 protein: CASREDRGGLNEQFF; CDR3 DNA: TGTGCCAGCAGAGAGGACCGGGGAGGGTTGAATGAGCAGTTCTTC
D gene: .; clone size: once; J gene: TRBJ2-7; V gene: TRBV5-1; CDR3 protein: CASRGGARGYEQYF; CDR3 DNA: TGCGCCAGCAGGGGGGGGGCGAGAGGCTACGAGCAGTACTTC
D gene: TRBD1; clone size: .; J gene: TRBJ2-7; V gene: TRBV5-1; CDR3 protein: CASSLQGQLAYEQYF; CDR3 DNA: TGCGCCAGCAGCTTGCAGGGACAGCTTGCCTACGAGCAGTACTTC
D gene: TRBD1; clone size: .; J gene: TRBJ1-2; V gene: TRBV19; CDR3 protein: CASSMAFDRAYGYTF; CDR3 DNA: TGTGCCAGTAGTATGGCCTTCGACAGGGCCTATGGCTACACCTTC
D gene: TRBD2; clone size: .; J gene: TRBJ2-1; V gene: TRBV30; CDR3 protein: CAWSVRASGSRGGEQFF; CDR3 DNA: TGTGCCTGGAGTGTAAGGGCTAGCGGGAGTAGAGGTGGTGAGCAGTTCTTC
D gene: TRBD1; clone size: .; J gene: TRBJ2-5; V gene: TRBV9; CDR3 protein: CASSVGGTGGETQYF; CDR3 DNA: TGTGCCAGCAGCGTAGGAGGGACAGGGGGAGAGACCCAGTACTTC
D gene: TRBD1; clone size: .; J gene: TRBJ2-7; V gene: TRBV6-5; CDR3 protein: CASMRTGARYEQYF; CDR3 DNA: TGTGCCAGCATGAGGACAGGGGCGAGATACGAGCAGTACTTC
D gene: .; clone size: .; J gene: TRBJ2-7; V gene: TRBV6-1; CDR3 protein: CASSEGVIPYEQYF; CDR3 DNA: TGTGCCAGCAGTGAAGGGGTGATTCCCTACGAGCAATACTTC
D gene: .; clone size: .; J gene: TRBJ1-1; V gene: TRBV12-5; CDR3 protein: CASGLDRIMNTEAFF; CDR3 DNA: TGTGCTAGTGGTTTGGACAGAATCATGAACACTGAAGCTTTCTTT
D gene: TRBD2; clone size: .; J gene: TRBJ2-1; V gene: TRBV6-1; CDR3 protein: CASSDGLAGVNEQFF; CDR3 DNA: TGTGCCAGCAGTGACGGACTAGCGGGAGTGAATGAGCAGTTCTTC
D gene: .; clone size: .; J gene: TRBJ2-7; V gene: TRBV5-1; CDR3 protein: CASSVHLSRIFSYEQYF; CDR3 DNA: TGCGCCAGCAGCGTACACCTTTCACGTATTTTCTCCTACGAGCAGTACTTC
D gene: .; clone size: .; J gene: TRBJ2-5; V gene: TRBV28; CDR3 protein: CASSDPQETQYF; CDR3 DNA: TGTGCCAGCAGCGACCCACAAGAGACCCAGTACTTC
D gene: TRBD1; clone size: .; J gene: TRBJ1-4; V gene: TRBV11-2; CDR3 protein: CASSPDRVIWEKLFF; CDR3 DNA: TGTGCCAGCAGCCCTGACAGGGTGATATGGGAAAAACTGTTTTTT
D gene: .; clone size: .; J gene: TRBJ2-3; V gene: TRBV7-7; CDR3 protein: CASSLVYTDTQYF; CDR3 DNA: TGTGCTAGCAGCTTAGTCTACACAGATACGCAGTATTTT
D gene: .; clone size: .; J gene: TRBJ2-7; V gene: TRBV6-6; CDR3 protein: CASSYITYEQYF; CDR3 DNA: TGTGCCAGCAGTTACATTACCTACGAGCAGTACTTC
D gene: .; clone size: .; J gene: TRBJ2-5; V gene: TRBV27; CDR3 protein: CASSLHSTQETQYF; CDR3 DNA: TGTGCCAGCAGTTTACACAGCACTCAAGAGACCCAGTACTTC
D gene: .; clone size: once; J gene: TRBJ2-3; V gene: TRBV5-1; CDR3 protein: CASNLGDYTDTQYF; CDR3 DNA: TGCGCCAGCAATCTTGGGGATTACACAGATACGCAGTATTTT
D gene: .; clone size: .; J gene: TRBJ1-1; V gene: TRBV6-6; CDR3 protein: CASSFNTVRSTEAFF; CDR3 DNA: TGTGCCAGCAGTTTCAACACCGTACGTTCCACTGAAGCTTTCTTT
D gene: .; clone size: .; J gene: TRBJ2-7; V gene: TRBV4-1; CDR3 protein: CASSQGGSPSYEQYF; CDR3 DNA: TGCGCCAGCAGCCAAGGTGGTAGTCCTTCCTACGAGCAGTACTTC
D gene: .; clone size: .; J gene: TRBJ2-7; V gene: TRBV12-5; CDR3 protein: CASAIAESYEQYF; CDR3 DNA: TGTGCTAGTGCTATAGCGGAATCCTACGAGCAGTACTTC
D gene: TRBD2; clone size: .; J gene: TRBJ2-1; V gene: TRBV5-4; CDR3 protein: CASSFSGSGVNEQFF; CDR3 DNA: TGTGCCAGCAGTTTTAGCGGGAGCGGGGTCAATGAGCAGTTCTTC
D gene: .; clone size: .; J gene: TRBJ2-7; V gene: TRBV5-6; CDR3 protein: CASSLAAYEQYF; CDR3 DNA: TGTGCCAGCAGCTTAGCAGCCTACGAGCAGTACTTC
D gene: .; clone size: .; J gene: TRBJ2-2; V gene: TRBV19; CDR3 protein: CASFNTGELFF; CDR3 DNA: TGTGCCAGTTTTAACACCGGGGAGCTGTTTTTT
D gene: .; clone size: once; J gene: TRBJ1-1; V gene: TRBV20-1; CDR3 protein: CSARDRREAFF; CDR3 DNA: TGCAGTGCTAGAGATAGAAGGGAAGCTTTCTTT
D gene: TRBD1; clone size: .; J gene: TRBJ2-3; V gene: TRBV5-1; CDR3 protein: CASSVRGRRDTQYF; CDR3 DNA: TGCGCCAGCTCCGTAAGGGGGCGGCGGGATACGCAGTATTTT
D gene: .; clone size: .; J gene: TRBJ2-7; V gene: TRBV27; CDR3 protein: CASSLSGYEQYF; CDR3 DNA: TGTGCCAGCAGTTTATCCGGCTACGAGCAGTACTTC
D gene: TRBD1; clone size: few; J gene: TRBJ1-5; V gene: TRBV2; CDR3 protein: CASSRGYQPQHF; CDR3 DNA: TGTGCCAGCAGCAGGGGGTACCAGCCCCAGCATTTT
D gene: TRBD2; clone size: .; J gene: TRBJ2-1; V gene: TRBV29-1; CDR3 protein: CSVAKREVANEQFF; CDR3 DNA: TGCAGCGTTGCCAAGCGGGAGGTTGCCAATGAGCAGTTCTTC
D gene: TRBD1; clone size: .; J gene: TRBJ2-1; V gene: TRBV7-3; CDR3 protein: CASSLSWRQGSYNEQFF; CDR3 DNA: TGTGCCAGCAGCTTATCATGGAGACAGGGCTCCTACAATGAGCAGTTCTTC
D gene: TRBD2; clone size: .; J gene: TRBJ2-7; V gene: TRBV5-1; CDR3 protein: CASSWTSALYEQYF; CDR3 DNA: TGCGCCAGCAGCTGGACTAGCGCCCTCTACGAGCAGTACTTC
D gene: .; clone size: .; J gene: TRBJ2-7; V gene: TRBV30; CDR3 protein: CAWAPDSEHYEQYF; CDR3 DNA: TGTGCCTGGGCCCCCGACAGCGAACACTACGAGCAGTACTTC
D gene: .; clone size: .; J gene: TRBJ1-4; V gene: TRBV28; CDR3 protein: CASRRTTEKLFF; CDR3 DNA: TGTGCCAGCAGGCGGACAACAGAAAAACTGTTTTTT
D gene: .; clone size: few; J gene: TRBJ2-7; V gene: TRBV18; CDR3 protein: CASSPPSGSTYEQYF; CDR3 DNA: TGTGCCAGCTCACCACCTTCCGGCAGCACCTACGAGCAGTACTTC
D gene: .; clone size: .; J gene: TRBJ2-5; V gene: TRBV21-1; CDR3 protein: CASSKAKGGETQYF; CDR3 DNA: TGTGCCAGCAGCAAAGCTAAGGGTGGGGAGACCCAGTACTTC
D gene: TRBD1; clone size: .; J gene: TRBJ1-4; V gene: TRBV7-6; CDR3 protein: CASSLATGINEKLFF; CDR3 DNA: TGTGCCAGCAGCTTAGCGACAGGGATTAATGAAAAACTGTTTTTT
D gene: .; clone size: .; J gene: TRBJ1-4; V gene: TRBV7-9; CDR3 protein: CASSLIGEKLFF; CDR3 DNA: TGTGCCAGCAGCCTCATCGGAGAAAAACTGTTTTTT
D gene: TRBD1; clone size: .; J gene: TRBJ2-7; V gene: TRBV5-1; CDR3 protein: CASSLHRGRAYEQYF; CDR3 DNA: TGCGCCAGCAGCCTCCACAGGGGGCGCGCCTACGAGCAGTACTTC
D gene: .; clone size: once; J gene: TRBJ1-5; V gene: TRBV5-5; CDR3 protein: CASSFLREENQPQHF; CDR3 DNA: TGTGCCAGCAGCTTTCTTCGGGAGGAAAATCAGCCCCAGCATTTT
D gene: TRBD2; clone size: .; J gene: TRBJ2-7; V gene: TRBV4-1; CDR3 protein: CASSLFVSSGRVDEQYF; CDR3 DNA: TGCGCCAGCAGCCTTTTTGTGAGTAGCGGGAGAGTCGACGAGCAGTACTTC
D gene: .; clone size: .; J gene: TRBJ2-7; V gene: TRBV18; CDR3 protein: CASSRTDSYEQYF; CDR3 DNA: TGTGCCAGCTCAAGGACCGACTCCTACGAGCAGTACTTC
D gene: TRBD2; clone size: .; J gene: TRBJ2-1; V gene: TRBV5-1; CDR3 protein: CASSSLGVAGLYNEQFF; CDR3 DNA: TGCGCCAGCAGCTCGCTTGGGGTAGCGGGATTATACAATGAGCAGTTCTTC
D gene: .; clone size: .; J gene: TRBJ2-1; V gene: TRBV19; CDR3 protein: CASIHTGSSYNEQFF; CDR3 DNA: TGTGCCAGTATCCACACAGGGAGCTCCTACAATGAGCAGTTCTTC
D gene: .; clone size: .; J gene: TRBJ2-5; V gene: TRBV5-1; CDR3 protein: CASSLEVVGETQYF; CDR3 DNA: TGCGCCAGCAGCTTGGAAGTAGTAGGAGAGACCCAGTACTTC
D gene: TRBD2; clone size: .; J gene: TRBJ2-7; V gene: TRBV28; CDR3 protein: CASDPSSGASSYEQYF; CDR3 DNA: TGTGCCAGCGACCCCTCCAGCGGGGCGAGCTCCTACGAGCAGTACTTC
D gene: .; clone size: .; J gene: TRBJ1-2; V gene: TRBV9; CDR3 protein: CASSVDRLEGYTF; CDR3 DNA: TGTGCCAGCAGCGTAGACAGGCTAGAGGGCTACACCTTC
D gene: TRBD1; clone size: .; J gene: TRBJ2-7; V gene: TRBV5-1; CDR3 protein: CASSLAGTGGQYEQYF; CDR3 DNA: TGCGCCAGCAGCTTGGCCGGGACAGGGGGCCAGTACGAGCAGTACTTC
D gene: .; clone size: .; J gene: TRBJ1-1; V gene: TRBV7-9; CDR3 protein: CASSSRQVMNTEAFF; CDR3 DNA: TGTGCCAGCAGCTCCCGACAGGTAATGAACACTGAAGCTTTCTTT
D gene: .; clone size: .; J gene: TRBJ2-6; V gene: TRBV15; CDR3 protein: CATSREPRRRSGANVLTF; CDR3 DNA: TGTGCCACCAGCAGAGAGCCCCGTCGTAGGTCTGGGGCCAACGTCCTGACTTTC
D gene: .; clone size: .; J gene: TRBJ1-5; V gene: TRBV5-5; CDR3 protein: CASSLVGHFNQPQHF; CDR3 DNA: TGTGCCAGCAGCTTGGTGGGACATTTCAATCAGCCCCAGCATTTT
D gene: .; clone size: .; J gene: TRBJ2-7; V gene: TRBV12-5; CDR3 protein: CASGSTSSYEQYF; CDR3 DNA: TGTGCTAGTGGTTCGACATCTTCCTACGAGCAGTACTTC
D gene: TRBD2; clone size: .; J gene: TRBJ2-7; V gene: TRBV30; CDR3 protein: CAWRVLWGGAGGGSGRSEQYF; CDR3 DNA: TGTGCCTGGAGGGTTCTCTGGGGGGGCGCCGGGGGAGGTAGCGGGAGATCAGAGCAGTACTTC
D gene: TRBD1; clone size: .; J gene: TRBJ1-4; V gene: TRBV4-1; CDR3 protein: CASSRPGQGNEKLFF; CDR3 DNA: TGCGCCAGCAGCCGACCGGGACAGGGGAATGAAAAACTGTTTTTT
D gene: .; clone size: .; J gene: TRBJ2-3; V gene: TRBV27; CDR3 protein: CASGRTDTQYF; CDR3 DNA: TGTGCCAGCGGCCGCACAGATACGCAGTATTTT
D gene: .; clone size: .; J gene: TRBJ2-5; V gene: TRBV5-4; CDR3 protein: CASSFDHQETQYF; CDR3 DNA: TGTGCCAGCAGCTTTGACCACCAAGAGACCCAGTACTTC
D gene: .; clone size: once; J gene: TRBJ2-3; V gene: TRBV5-6; CDR3 protein: CASSRTSTDTQYF; CDR3 DNA: TGTGCCAGCAGCCGAACTAGCACAGATACGCAGTATTTT
D gene: TRBD1; clone size: .; J gene: TRBJ2-3; V gene: TRBV5-1; CDR3 protein: CASSLGQGLDTQYF; CDR3 DNA: TGCGCCAGCAGCTTGGGACAGGGGCTAGATACGCAGTATTTT